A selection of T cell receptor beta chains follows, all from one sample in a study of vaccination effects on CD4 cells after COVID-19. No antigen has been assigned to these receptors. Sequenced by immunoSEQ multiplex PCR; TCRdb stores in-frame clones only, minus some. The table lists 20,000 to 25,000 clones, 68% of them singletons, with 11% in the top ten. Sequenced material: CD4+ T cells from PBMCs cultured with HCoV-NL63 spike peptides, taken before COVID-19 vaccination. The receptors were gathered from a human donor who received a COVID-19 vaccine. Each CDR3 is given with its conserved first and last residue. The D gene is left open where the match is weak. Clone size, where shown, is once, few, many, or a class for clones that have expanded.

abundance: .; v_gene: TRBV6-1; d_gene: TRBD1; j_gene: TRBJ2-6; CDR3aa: CASSEGQGAQGANVLTF; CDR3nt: TGTGCCAGCAGTGAGGGACAGGGGGCGCAGGGGGCCAACGTCCTGACTTTC
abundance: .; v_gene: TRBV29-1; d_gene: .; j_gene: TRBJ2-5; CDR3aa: CSVARSQETQYF; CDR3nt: TGCAGCGTTGCCAGGTCCCAAGAGACCCAGTACTTC
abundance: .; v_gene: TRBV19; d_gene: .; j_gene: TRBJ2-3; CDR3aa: CASSILGRSTDTQYF; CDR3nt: TGTGCCAGTAGTATACTAGGGCGGAGCACAGATACGCAGTATTTT
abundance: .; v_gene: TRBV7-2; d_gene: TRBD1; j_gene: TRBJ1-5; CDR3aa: CASSSRGLSQPQHF; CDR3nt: TGTGCCAGCAGCTCAAGGGGGCTAAGTCAGCCCCAGCATTTT
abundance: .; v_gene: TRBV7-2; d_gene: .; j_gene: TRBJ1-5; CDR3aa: CASSLAINQPQHF; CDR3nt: TGTGCCAGCAGCTTAGCGATCAATCAGCCCCAGCATTTT
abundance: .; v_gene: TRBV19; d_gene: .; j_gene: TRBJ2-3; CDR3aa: CASSIVGATDTQYF; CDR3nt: TGTGCCAGTAGTATAGTGGGGGCAACCGATACGCAGTATTTT
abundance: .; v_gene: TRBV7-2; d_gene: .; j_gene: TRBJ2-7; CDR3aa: CASSFRETRISYEQYF; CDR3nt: TGTGCCAGCAGCTTTAGAGAGACAAGGATATCCTACGAGCAGTACTTC
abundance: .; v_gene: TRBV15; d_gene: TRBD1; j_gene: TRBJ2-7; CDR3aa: CATSRDLDRVYEQYF; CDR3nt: TGTGCCACCAGCAGAGATCTGGACAGGGTCTACGAGCAGTACTTC
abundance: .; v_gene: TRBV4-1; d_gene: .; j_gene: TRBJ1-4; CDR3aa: CASSQDHWVKLFF; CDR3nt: TGCGCCAGCAGCCAAGATCACTGGGTAAAACTGTTTTTT
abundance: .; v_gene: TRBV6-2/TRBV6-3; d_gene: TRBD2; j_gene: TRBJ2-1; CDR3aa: CASSFGLALSSYNEQFF; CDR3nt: TGTGCCAGCAGTTTCGGACTAGCTCTTAGCTCCTACAATGAGCAGTTCTTC
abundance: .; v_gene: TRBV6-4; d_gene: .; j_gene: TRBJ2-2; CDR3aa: CASSEEDTGELFF; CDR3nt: TGTGCCAGCAGTGAAGAGGACACCGGGGAGCTGTTTTTT
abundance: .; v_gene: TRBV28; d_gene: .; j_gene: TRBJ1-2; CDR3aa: CASGRQSYGYTF; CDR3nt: TGTGCCAGCGGGCGGCAAAGCTATGGCTACACCTTC
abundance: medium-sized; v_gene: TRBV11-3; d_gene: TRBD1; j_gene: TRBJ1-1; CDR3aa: CASSLEGRGLGQKNTEAFF; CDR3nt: TGTGCCAGCAGCTTAGAAGGCCGAGGTTTGGGACAGAAGAACACTGAAGCTTTCTTT
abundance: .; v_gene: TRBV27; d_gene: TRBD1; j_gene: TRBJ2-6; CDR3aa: CASRLGTAGANVLTF; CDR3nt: TGTGCCAGCAGACTAGGGACAGCTGGGGCCAACGTCCTGACTTTC